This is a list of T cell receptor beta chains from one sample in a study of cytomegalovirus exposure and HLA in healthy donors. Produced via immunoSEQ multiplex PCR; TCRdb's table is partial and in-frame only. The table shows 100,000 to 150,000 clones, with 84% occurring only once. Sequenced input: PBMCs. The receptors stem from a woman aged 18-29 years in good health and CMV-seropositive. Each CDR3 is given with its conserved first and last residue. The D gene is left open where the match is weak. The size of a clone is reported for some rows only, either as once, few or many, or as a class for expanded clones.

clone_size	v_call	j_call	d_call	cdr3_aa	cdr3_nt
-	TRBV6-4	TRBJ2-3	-	CASSNRETDTQYF	TGTGCCAGCAGCAACAGGGAAACAGATACGCAGTATTTT
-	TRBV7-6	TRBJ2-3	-	CASSFSDKDTQYF	TGTGCCAGCAGCTTTAGCGACAAGGATACGCAGTATTTT
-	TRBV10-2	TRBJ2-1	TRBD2	CASSWTSGVNEQFF	TGCGCCAGCAGTTGGACTAGCGGGGTCAATGAGCAGTTCTTC
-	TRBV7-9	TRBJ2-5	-	CAGGSQETQYF	TGTGCCGGGGGGAGCCAAGAGACCCAGTACTTC
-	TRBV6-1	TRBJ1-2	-	CASSVRTDYGYTF	TGTGCCAGCAGTGTTCGAACTGACTATGGCTACACCTTC
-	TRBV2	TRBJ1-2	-	CASSVVTGGYTF	TGTGCCAGCAGTGTAGTAACGGGGGGCTACACCTTC
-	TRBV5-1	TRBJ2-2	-	CASRQGTGELFF	TGCGCCAGCAGACAGGGCACCGGGGAGCTGTTTTTT
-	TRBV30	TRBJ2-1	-	CAWSSGASYNEQFF	TGTGCCTGGAGTTCTGGGGCATCCTACAATGAGCAGTTCTTC
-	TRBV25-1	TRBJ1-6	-	CASSEWTASNSPLHF	TGTGCCAGCAGTGAATGGACAGCGTCAAATTCACCCCTCCACTTT
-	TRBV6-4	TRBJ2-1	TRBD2	CASSNTGTSYEQFF	TGTGCCAGCAGTAATACCGGGACTAGCTATGAGCAGTTCTTC
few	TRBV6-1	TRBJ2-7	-	CASSERRGQNGEQYF	TGTGCCAGCAGTGAACGCAGGGGTCAGAATGGCGAGCAGTACTTC
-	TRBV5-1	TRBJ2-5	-	CASRGGQPQETQYF	TGCGCCAGCAGGGGGGGACAGCCACAAGAGACCCAGTACTTC
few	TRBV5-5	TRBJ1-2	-	CASSLEWQGGSNYGYTF	TGTGCCAGCAGCTTGGAGTGGCAGGGTGGCTCTAACTATGGCTACACCTTC
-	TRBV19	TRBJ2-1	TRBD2	CASSIFSGGADEQFF	TGTGCCAGTAGTATCTTTAGCGGGGGGGCCGATGAGCAGTTCTTC
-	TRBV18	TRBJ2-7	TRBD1	CASSPGTGNEQYF	TGTGCCAGCTCACCTGGGACAGGGAACGAGCAGTACTTC
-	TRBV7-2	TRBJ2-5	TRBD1	CASSLDRVTQETQYF	TGTGCCAGCAGCCTTGACAGGGTGACTCAAGAGACCCAGTACTTC
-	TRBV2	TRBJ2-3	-	CASSGGDFSTDTQYF	TGTGCCAGCAGTGGGGGGGATTTCAGCACAGATACGCAGTATTTT
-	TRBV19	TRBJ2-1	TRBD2	CASRALADYYNEQFF	TGTGCCAGTAGGGCACTAGCGGACTATTACAATGAGCAGTTCTTC
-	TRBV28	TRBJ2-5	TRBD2	CASSPLSSGGTETQYF	TGTGCCAGCAGCCCCCTTAGTAGCGGGGGTACCGAGACCCAGTACTTC
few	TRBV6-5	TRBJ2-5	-	CATGVRRYQETQYF	TGTGCCACCGGGGTCAGACGGTACCAAGAGACCCAGTACTTC
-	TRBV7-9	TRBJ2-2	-	CASSYQLRQNTGELFF	TGTGCCAGCAGCTACCAGCTTCGACAAAACACCGGGGAGCTGTTTTTT
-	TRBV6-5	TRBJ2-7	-	CASSLGQGRSYEQYF	TGTGCCAGCAGTTTAGGCCAGGGTCGGTCCTACGAGCAGTACTTC
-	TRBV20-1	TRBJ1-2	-	CSARAGYGYTF	TGCAGTGCTAGAGCGGGGTATGGCTACACCTTC
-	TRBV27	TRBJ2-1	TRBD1	CASSPPGQGWNEQFF	TGTGCCAGCAGTCCCCCCGGACAGGGGTGGAATGAGCAGTTCTTC
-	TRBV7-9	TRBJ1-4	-	CAIVAGDSNEKLFF	TGTGCCATCGTAGCGGGTGATTCTAATGAAAAACTGTTTTTT
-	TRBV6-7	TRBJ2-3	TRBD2	CASSYIHAGAVSTDTQYF	TGTGCCAGCAGTTACATTCACGCGGGAGCGGTAAGCACAGATACGCAGTATTTT
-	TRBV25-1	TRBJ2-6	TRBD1	CASEPGQGARGANVLTF	TGTGCCAGTGAACCGGGACAGGGGGCTCGTGGGGCCAACGTCCTGACTTTC
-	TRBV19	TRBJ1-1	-	CASSIVQNTEAFF	TGTGCCAGTAGTATTGTACAGAACACTGAAGCTTTCTTT
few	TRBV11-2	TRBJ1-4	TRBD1	CASSLNTGDSEKLFF	TGTGCCAGCAGCTTAAATACAGGGGATTCGGAAAAACTGTTTTTT
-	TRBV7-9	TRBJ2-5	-	CASSLNDRNQETQYF	TGTGCCAGCAGCTTAAACGACAGAAATCAAGAGACCCAGTACTTC
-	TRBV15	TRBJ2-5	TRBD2	CATSGLAGGGETQYF	TGTGCCACCAGCGGACTAGCGGGGGGTGGAGAGACCCAGTACTTC
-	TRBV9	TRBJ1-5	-	CASSPGLTQPQHF	TGTGCCAGCAGCCCAGGTTTAACTCAGCCCCAGCATTTT
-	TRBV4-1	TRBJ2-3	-	CASSQDTQLYTDTQYF	TGCGCCAGCAGCCAAGATACACAGCTATACACAGATACGCAGTATTTT
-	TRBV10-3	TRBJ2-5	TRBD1	CAISRGRTGGEETQYF	TGTGCCATCAGTCGGGGGAGGACAGGGGGGGAGGAGACCCAGTACTTC
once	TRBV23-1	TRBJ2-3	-	CASSRRRGRTEGDTQYF	TGCGCCAGCAGTCGGAGGAGGGGGCGTACCGAGGGAGATACGCAGTATTTT
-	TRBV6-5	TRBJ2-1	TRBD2	CASSLKTSLDEQFF	TGTGCCAGCAGTTTAAAGACTAGCCTAGACGAGCAGTTCTTC
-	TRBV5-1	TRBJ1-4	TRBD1	CASSTDRAEEKLFF	TGCGCCAGCAGCACGGACAGGGCGGAGGAAAAACTGTTTTTT
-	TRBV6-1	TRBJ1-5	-	CASSIDQPQHF	TGTGCCAGCAGTATCGATCAGCCCCAGCATTTT
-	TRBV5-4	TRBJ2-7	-	CASSLPSSYEQYF	TGTGCCAGCAGCTTGCCCTCTTCCTACGAGCAGTACTTC
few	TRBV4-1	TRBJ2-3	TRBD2	CASSQDSSGGTRFWDTQYF	TGCGCCAGCAGCCAAGATTCTAGCGGGGGGACTCGCTTCTGGGATACGCAGTATTTT
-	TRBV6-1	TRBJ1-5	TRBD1	CASSEETDRGSQPQHF	TGTGCCAGCAGTGAAGAAACGGACAGGGGAAGTCAGCCCCAGCATTTT
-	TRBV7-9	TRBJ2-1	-	CSSSLNQARYDRHNEQFF	TGTTCCAGCAGCCTAAATCAAGCCCGCTATGACAGGCACAATGAGCAGTTCTTC
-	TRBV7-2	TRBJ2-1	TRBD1	CASSLRTGVQQFF	TGTGCCAGCAGCTTAAGGACAGGGGTACAGCAGTTCTTC
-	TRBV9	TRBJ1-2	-	CASSVVEKLGYGYTF	TGTGCCAGCAGCGTAGTTGAAAAGCTAGGCTATGGCTACACCTTC
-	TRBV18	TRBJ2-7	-	CASSQSAGWTYEQYF	TGTGCCAGCTCACAATCGGCAGGGTGGACCTACGAGCAGTACTTC
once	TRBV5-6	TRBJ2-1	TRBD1	CASRPIGTGGNEQFF	TGTGCCAGCAGGCCGATCGGGACAGGGGGAAATGAGCAGTTCTTC
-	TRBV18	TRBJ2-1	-	CASSRQGRGSYNEQFF	TGTGCCAGCTCACGTCAGGGGAGGGGGTCCTACAATGAGCAGTTCTTC
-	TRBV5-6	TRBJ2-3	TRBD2	CASSLLAGGRSDTQYF	TGTGCCAGCAGCCTACTAGCGGGGGGGCGTTCGGATACGCAGTATTTT
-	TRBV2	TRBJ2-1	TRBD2	CATTPGTSGYNEQFF	TGTGCCACCACTCCGGGGACTAGCGGTTACAATGAGCAGTTCTTC
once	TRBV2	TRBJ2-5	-	CATDRSMETQYF	TGTGCCACCGATCGGTCAATGGAGACCCAGTACTTC
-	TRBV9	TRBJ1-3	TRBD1	CASSPGQGIGNTIYF	TGTGCCAGCAGCCCAGGACAGGGAATTGGAAACACCATATATTTT
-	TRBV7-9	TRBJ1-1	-	CASSDEGYTEAFF	TGTGCCAGCAGCGACGAGGGCTATACTGAAGCTTTCTTT
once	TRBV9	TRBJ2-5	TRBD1	CASSARDRLETQYF	TGTGCCAGCAGCGCAAGGGACAGACTAGAGACCCAGTACTTC
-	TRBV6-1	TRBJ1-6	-	CASLWVGTYNSPLHF	TGTGCCAGCCTTTGGGTGGGCACCTATAATTCACCCCTCCACTTT
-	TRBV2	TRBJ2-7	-	CASSEHGSSYEQYF	TGTGCCAGCAGTGAACACGGGAGCTCCTACGAGCAGTACTTC
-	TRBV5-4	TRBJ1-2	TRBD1	CASSQDGTANYGYTF	TGTGCCAGCAGCCAAGATGGGACAGCTAACTATGGCTACACCTTC
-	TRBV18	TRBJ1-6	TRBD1	CASSRDREVSPLHF	TGTGCCAGCTCAAGAGACAGGGAGGTTTCACCCCTCCACTTT
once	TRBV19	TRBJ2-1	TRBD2	CASSFGTSGLNEQFF	TGTGCCAGTAGCTTCGGGACTAGCGGCCTCAATGAGCAGTTCTTC
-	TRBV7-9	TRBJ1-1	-	CSSSLGQGTEAFF	TGTTCCAGCAGCTTAGGGCAGGGCACTGAAGCTTTCTTT
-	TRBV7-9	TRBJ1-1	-	CSSSRTGGMNTEAFF	TGTTCCAGCAGCCGCACGGGGGGGATGAACACTGAAGCTTTCTTT